The T cell receptor (beta chain) under discussion was sequenced for a study of shared clonotypes between healthy human individuals. CDR3 length equals 19 residues. The ends lost 4 bases at V and 1 base at J; junction bases unmatched: 16. The germline V gene encodes CDR1 SNHLY and CDR2 FYNNEI. Repertoires were generated with immunoSEQ multiplex PCR, while TCRdb's copy carries only in-frame clones and drops some. This sample carries some 1.1 million clones, 70% to 80% of them seen once, and the ten largest clones take approximately 0.9%. This clone was seen a single time. The source is a man between 18 and 29 years old in good health. Some clones in this sample may be carry-over from other donors' samples. The specimen was memory CD4+ T cells from PBMCs. Specified subset: CD45RA-negative fraction. The genes are TRBV2 and TRBJ1-5; 7 bases line up with TRBD1. The CDR3 DNA sequence: TGTGCCAGCAGTGTGCCCGGGACAGTGGCTACGAGAAGCAATCAGCCCCAGCATTTT. Its translation is CASSVPGTVATRSNQPQHF.